This T cell receptor beta chain was sequenced for a study of CD8 T cell repertoires and HIV-1 epitope variants. Study as a whole: Controls included no peptide, Ebola AY9 epitope, and a CMV, EBV, flu pool.

Notes on this clone: Its antigen is unidentified.

Study results and limitations: The TAALDMSHF plasma variant had no responses, unlike KF9 (roughly 5 clonotypes) and HW9 (one).

The data were produced by immunoSEQ multiplex PCR, yet TCRdb's version contains in-frame clones alone and is incomplete. In the table there are approximately 5,100 clones, roughly 69% of which are singletons. Per the germline V gene, CDR1 is LNHNV and CDR2 is YYDKDF (reference sequence). V lost 3 bases to trimming and J lost 6 bases; unmatched junction nucleotides: 7. This CDR3 region has 15 residues. The sequence was collected from a male donor with HIV. The chain couples TRBV15 to TRBJ2-1; 8 nucleotides match TRBD1. The sample was cultured CD8+ T cells derived from PBMCs. CDR3 sequence: CATSRDRDPVNEQFF. The CDR3 region has the DNA TGTGCCACCAGCAGGGACAGGGACCCTGTCAATGAGCAGTTCTTC.